This T cell receptor beta chain is drawn from a study of T cell responses to AZD1222 COVID-19 vaccine. On this clone itself: The antigen remains undetermined.

Study results and caveats: Donors, mostly white British, included more females; clonal diversity was possibly underestimated.

The CDR3 spans 17 residues. The ends were cut back, 0 bases at V and 0 bases at J, with 12 bases in the middle. Germline V gene data show CDR1 as SGHDN and CDR2 as FVKESK. Some clones are missing from TCRdb's copy, which holds only in-frame ones; the method was immunoSEQ multiplex PCR. There are 150,000 to 200,000 clones in the sample; about 90% occur only once, and more than 1% lies in the top ten. Source: peripheral blood, taken 28 days after the second AZD1222 dose. The receptor comes from an adult who received the AZD1222 COVID-19 vaccine. The chain uses TRBV14 and TRBJ1-5; D gene ambiguous. CDR3 region: CASSQEQIADSNQPQHF. The DNA for the CDR3 is TGTGCCAGCAGCCAAGAGCAGATCGCCGATAGCAATCAGCCCCAGCATTTT. Full variable domain (outside the CDR3, taken from reference TRBV14 and TRBJ1-5): EAGVTQFPSHSVIEKGQTVTLRCDPISGHDNLYWYRRVMGKEIKFLLHFVKESKQDESGMPNNRFLAERTGGTYSTLKVQPAELEDSGVYFCASSQEQIADSNQPQHFGDGTRLSIL.